This T cell receptor beta chain was found in a study of T cell responses to AZD1222 COVID-19 vaccine. General study points: Among the donors, most were white British and more were female, and clonal diversity was possibly underestimated. It was only six AZD1222 recipients who were seropositive at baseline.

Produced via immunoSEQ multiplex PCR; TCRdb's table is partial and in-frame only. The table includes about 180,000 clones, 94% detected once. Of note for this clone: The antigen is unknown.

This TCR was recovered from an adult who received the AZD1222 COVID-19 vaccine. Material: peripheral blood, obtained 28 days after the second AZD1222 dose.

CDR3 region: CATRTGKNQETQYF. Written as DNA, the CDR3 is TGTGCCACGCGGACAGGGAAGAACCAAGAGACCCAGTACTTC. The chain links TRBV6-5 to TRBJ2-5; TRBD1 aligns across 8 bases. The ends lost 10 bases at V and 0 bases at J; junction bases unmatched: 7. The CDR3 loop spans 14 amino acids. Germline loops: CDR1 MNHEY, CDR2 SVGAGI.